Below, 20 T cell receptor beta chains from the same sample are listed, as sequenced in a study of blood T cell repertoires in COVID-19. TCRdb's table, derived via immunoSEQ multiplex PCR, lists solely in-frame clones and lacks some. The profile shows about 110,000 clones, around 83% of them singletons. The sequencing input was peripheral blood. The receptors stem from an elderly woman with active or convalescent COVID-19.

The J gene is TRBJ2-7, the V gene TRBV5-1; 8 nucleotides agree with TRBD1. This CDR3 is built from 14 residues. V lost 3 bases, J lost 3 bases, and 5 bases stayed unmatched. The germline gives CDR1 SGHRS, CDR2 YFSETQ. CDR3 coding DNA: TGCGCCAGCAGCTCCGGACAGGGTTTCTACGAGCAGTACTTC. Translation: CASSSGQGFYEQYF. Full variable domain (missing parts from reference TRBV5-1 and TRBJ2-7): KAGVTQTPRYLIKTRGQQVTLSCSPISGHRSVSWYQQTPGQGLQFLFEYFSETQRNKGNFPGRFSGRQFSNSRSEMNVSTLELGDSALYLCASSSGQGFYEQYFGPGTRLTVT.

J is TRBJ2-7 and V is TRBV7-9; D remains ambiguous. V was shortened by 3 bases and J by 4 bases, with 13 bases between the two germline ends. CDR3 length equals 14 residues. Germline V gene lookup returns CDR1 SEHNR and CDR2 FQNEAQ (reference sequence). CDR3 nucleotide sequence: TGTGCCAGCAGCTTCTCGGATGGGCCTTACGAGCAGTACTTC. It specifies CASSFSDGPYEQYF.

The chain employs TRBV6-1 and TRBJ2-3; the match to TRBD2 covers 11 bases. Trimming took 3 bases from V and 5 from J; bases not matched to a gene: 7. The germline V gene encodes CDR1 MNHNS and CDR2 SASEGT. The CDR3 length is 16 residues. Written as DNA, the CDR3 is TGTGCCAGCAGTGATACAGGGCTAGCGGGAGGAGATACGCAGTATTTT. This translates into CASSDTGLAGGDTQYF.

This rearrangement joins TRBV18 to TRBJ2-1; 12 bases map to TRBD1. The J segment lost 8 bases and the V segment lost 5 bases, leaving 10 bases of the junction unmatched. The CDR3 consists of 16 residues. The germline gives CDR1 KGHSH, CDR2 LQKENI. DNA for the CDR3: TGTGCCAGCTCAACGGGACAGGGGGCATTGATGGATGAGCAGTTCTTC. The encoded protein is CASSTGQGALMDEQFF.

This clone was seen more than once but under ten times. The rearrangement uses TRBV2 and TRBJ1-5, with TRBD1 matching 8 bases. The CDR3 spans 13 residues. Germline assignment: CDR1 SNHLY and CDR2 FYNNEI. V was clipped by 6 bases and J by 6 bases; unmatched bases: 4. The CDR3 protein is CASRGQVIQPQHF. The CDR3 DNA reads TGTGCCAGCAGGGGACAGGTTATTCAGCCCCAGCATTTT.

The genes are TRBV5-1 and TRBJ2-2; TRBD2 aligns across 14 bases. The germline gives CDR1 SGHRS, CDR2 YFSETQ. This CDR3 is built from 16 residues. V shed 7 bases and J 6 bases; nucleotides not matched to a gene: 8. The CDR3 DNA sequence: TGCGCCAGCGCACGGGGACTAGCGGGAGTCGCCGGGGAGCTGTTTTTT. Protein product: CASARGLAGVAGELFF.

This chain uses TRBV28 with TRBJ1-5; 7 nucleotides match TRBD1. Germline V CDR1 and CDR2: MDHEN, SYDVKM. This CDR3 has 15 residues. Trimming took 6 bases from V and 1 from J; bases not matched to a gene: 6. CDR3: CASRSTGSSNQPQHF. The DNA of the CDR3 is TGTGCCAGCAGATCGACAGGGTCCAGCAATCAGCCCCAGCATTTT.

The chain employs TRBV7-8 and TRBJ2-7; 9 bases are a match to TRBD1. CDR1 is SGHVS, CDR2 FQNEAQ, per germline. J was trimmed by 2 bases and V by 2 bases; bases with no gene match: 4. This CDR3 region has 15 residues. CDR3 nucleotides: TGTGCCAGCAGCTTAACTGACAGGGGGACCTACGAGCAGTACTTC. Its translation: CASSLTDRGTYEQYF.

This chain connects TRBV5-6 to TRBJ1-1; no firm D call. Germline V gives CDR1 SGHDT, CDR2 YYEEEE. The germline V and J ends were trimmed by 4 bases and 1 base, with 11 bases remaining between them. The CDR3 is 14 residues long. CDR3 sequence reads: CASSLVAANTEAFF. In nucleotides, the CDR3 is TGTGCCAGCAGCCTGGTAGCTGCGAACACTGAAGCTTTCTTT.

The chain links TRBV6-6 to TRBJ2-1, with TRBD2 matching over 11 bases. There are 16 residues in the CDR3. Germline assignment: CDR1 MNHNY and CDR2 SVGAGI (reference sequence). Trimming removed 7 bases from V and 5 bases from J; junction bases left unmatched: 10. The CDR3 DNA sequence: TGTGCCAGCACCTACGGGGGACTAGCGGCCCACAATGAGCAGTTCTTC. Translation gives CASTYGGLAAHNEQFF.

This clone was counted between two and nine times. The chain recombines TRBV15 with TRBJ1-5, with no clear D. CDR3 length equals 20 residues. Trimming removed 3 bases at V and 0 bases at J, with 24 bases between. CDR1 and CDR2 (germline): LNHNV, YYDKDF (reference sequence). CDR3 residues: CATSSTAKLGSLYSNQPQHF. In DNA form, the CDR3 reads TGTGCCACCAGCAGTACGGCCAAGCTAGGTTCCCTTTATAGCAATCAGCCCCAGCATTTT.

The V call is TRBV6-5, the J call TRBJ1-5; D perhaps matches TRBD1 (5 bases). The V and J ends lost 3 bases and 7 bases respectively, with 10 bases between them. The CDR3 is made up of 13 amino acids. CDR1 and CDR2 (germline): MNHEY, SVGAGI. This CDR3 is CASSYQGKQPQHF. CDR3 DNA: TGTGCCAGCAGTTATCAGGGTAAACAGCCCCAGCATTTT.

The chain uses TRBV11-2 and TRBJ1-2, with a possible D match to TRBD1 (6 bases). Deletions cut 5 bases from V and 6 bases from J, with 13 bases between. CDR1 and CDR2 from the germline V gene are SGHAT and FQNNGV. The CDR3 is 13 amino acids. Here the CDR3 DNA reads TGTGCCAGCAGCACAGGGCCAGTCGATGGCTACACCTTC. Translation gives CASSTGPVDGYTF.

This clone was found once. The rearrangement joins TRBV28 to TRBJ2-1, with a possible D match to TRBD2 (5 bases). The CDR3 spans 14 residues. Looked up from germline, CDR1 is MDHEN and CDR2 is SYDVKM. The V end lost 3 bases, the J end lost 2 bases, and 8 bases lay between the germline ends. CDR3 residues: CASSLEAAYNEQFF. The CDR3 nucleotides read TGTGCCAGCAGTTTGGAGGCAGCCTACAATGAGCAGTTCTTC.

This clone was recorded only once. The gene calls are TRBV5-1 and TRBJ2-2; 11 bases align to TRBD2. The V gene end was trimmed by 0 bases and the J gene end by 0 bases; junction bases not matched to a gene: 7. Germline V gives CDR1 SGHRS, CDR2 YFSETQ. This CDR3 spans 19 amino acids. The CDR3 loop is CASSLALAGGITNTGELFF. The CDR3 nucleotides are TGCGCCAGCAGCTTGGCCCTAGCGGGGGGAATCACGAACACCGGGGAGCTGTTTTTT.

The V gene is TRBV7-2, the J gene TRBJ2-1; TRBD2 is a possible D gene (5 bases). Germline V gives CDR1 SGHTA, CDR2 FQGNSA. V was cut by 5 bases and J by 9 bases, with 11 bases left in between. The CDR3 loop spans 12 amino acids. Written as DNA, the CDR3 is TGTGCCAGCAGCCACCCCGGGGTTGAGCAGTTCTTC. It encodes CASSHPGVEQFF.

J is TRBJ1-2 and V is TRBV15, with 7 bases that match TRBD1. The germline CDR1 and CDR2 sequences are LNHNV and YYDKDF (reference sequence). The V and J ends lost 1 base and 3 bases, in that order; junction bases with no gene match: 8. This CDR3 has 16 residues. In nucleotides, the CDR3 is TGTGCCACCAGCAGAGGGACAGGACGCCCCTACTATGGCTACACCTTC. Translated, it gives CATSRGTGRPYYGYTF.

This chain joins TRBV3-1 (or the pseudogene TRBV3-2) and TRBJ2-1; the match to TRBD2 covers 7 bases. The CDR3 contains 12 residues. J gave up 9 bases and V 8 bases, and 7 bases lay outside the gene matches. The germline gives CDR1 LGHDT, CDR2 YNNKEL (reference sequence). The CDR3 spells CASLVPGGEQFF. DNA for the CDR3: TGTGCCAGCCTAGTCCCGGGGGGTGAGCAGTTCTTC.

The chain has TRBV3-1 (or the pseudogene TRBV3-2) and TRBJ2-7; maybe TRBD1 (5 bases). The CDR3 extends over 13 amino acids. V lost 5 bases to trimming and J lost 0 bases, with 8 bases between them. CDR1 and CDR2 (germline): LGHDT, YNNKEL (reference sequence). This CDR3 reads CASSRQSSYEQYF. The CDR3 DNA reads TGTGCCAGCAGCAGACAGAGCTCCTACGAGCAGTACTTC.

The CDR3, as DNA: TGTGCCAGCAGCTTGTCAGGGACTGAAAACACCATATATTTT. Translating gives CASSLSGTENTIYF. The chain carries TRBV5-5 and TRBJ1-3; D is possibly TRBD1 (5 bases). The V end lost 1 base, the J end lost 6 bases, and 11 bases lay between the germline ends. This CDR3 spans 14 amino acids. Per the germline V gene, CDR1 is SGHKS and CDR2 is YYEKEE (reference sequence).